This TCR beta chain emerged from a study of T cell responses to AZD1222 COVID-19 vaccine (dated by TCRdb to the early 2020s). Background for the entire study: A total of 233 trial participants underwent TCR sequencing, of whom 200 to 220 received two doses of AZD1222 and 26 received two doses of the MenACWY control vaccine. Enrollment into the trials was organized by age into subgroups of 18-55, 56-69 and 70-plus years, and those subgroups contained roughly 140, 27 and 60 TCR-sequenced participants, respectively. What the research found in general, with its limitations: Only five or six AZD1222 recipients were SARS-CoV-2 seropositive at baseline, limiting conclusions about previously exposed vaccinees. The 56-69-year group was small, and its depth increase did not reach significance, likely because of low power. Epitopes outside the regions mutated in the B.1.351 and B.1.1.7 variants were reportedly recognized by nearly half of the unique spike-specific TCRs. Vaccine-associated CD4 TCRs spanned the whole spike protein, with dominant responses in regions 160-218 and 743-854. Because no day 14 peak-response samples were available, the repertoires could be characterized only after the peak T cell response. Most participants were white British and females outnumbered males, and the authors suggested that clonal diversity may have been underestimated. After two AZD1222 doses, both the breadth and the depth of spike-specific TCRs were significantly higher than at day 0 and than in MenACWY recipients.

The time point label corresponds to: baseline before first vaccination. The sample's treatment or condition label, in plain terms: meningococcal conjugate vaccine given as trial control. Vaccinee samples were obtained from the UK trials COV001 and COV002, which included a single-blind randomized controlled phase 2/3 trial of AZD1222 (ChAdOx1 nCoV-19) in healthy adults. For TCRbeta chain sequencing, PBMC samples were collected from trial participants at day 0 and at day 28 after the second dose. Regarding this clone: Its antigen remains undetermined. No base quality values were provided; no much bigger clone lies one nucleotide off.

The germline V gene specifies ENHRY as CDR1 and SYGVKD as CDR2. The CDR3 contains 16 residues, cysteine and phenylalanine counted. CDR3 DNA is the only sequence kept; it has 48 bases, read in frame from the first base. V was cut back by 6 bases and J by 0 bases, leaving a gap of 15 bases between them. The CDR3 regions of human TCRbeta chains were analyzed by immunosequencing. The paper's processing steps were these. Repertoire TCRs were checked for matches against a reference library of SARS-CoV-2-specific TCRs that had been generated using the MIRA antigen-specificity platform. Breadth was defined as the fraction of unique TCRs that were SARS-CoV-2-associated, and depth was defined as the fraction of total T cells that were SARS-CoV-2-associated. Using the MIRA data, each spike-specific TCR was assigned both to the spike region to which the TCR was reactive and to a CD4 or CD8 class. Log10-transformed breadth and depth values were compared by one-way ANOVA with Sidak's multiple comparisons tests. TCRdb obtained this table from immuneACCESS and retained in-frame rearrangements with V and J assigned. These tables miss some clones; where compared with another copy, unresolved V genes account for less than half of the shortfall, and the remainder is unexplained. For V, J and clone size, that table is used; D and trimming come from the DNA. For this sample the table gives roughly 120,000 clones, of which approximately 85% were detected only once. The biggest ten clones account for 18% of the sample.

The receptor comes from an adult in good health. Recombination connected TRBV10-3 to TRBJ1-3; TRBD1 is a possible D gene, resting on 6 matching bases. This specimen was peripheral blood, taken on day 0 of MenACWY control vaccination. The CDR3 protein is CAIRLDSRTSGNTIYF. The DNA is as follows: TGTGCCATCAGGCTGGACAGCCGGACCTCTGGAAACACCATATATTTT.